The text below deals with one T cell receptor (beta chain). Those donors who had ophthalmopathy presented with moderate-to-severe activity, a CAS of ≥3, a NOSPECS of ≥4 and a duration under 3 months. A diagnosis was made from clinical symptoms together with serum thyroxine, TRAb, thyroid ultrasound and orbital computed tomography. As the starting material, roughly 9.7 ml of fresh peripheral blood yielded the PBMCs. The CDR3 contains 12 residues. V dropped 7 bases and J dropped 2 bases, with 7 bases sitting between them. Germline CDR1 and CDR2: SGHDT and YYEEEE. TCR beta CDR3 regions were amplified from RNA transcripts. HTBI-primed first-round RT-PCR preceded second-round multiplex PCR. A single record per CDR3 protein comes from TCRdb applying MiXCR to the multiplex PCR reads. The sample has some 390,000 distinct CDR3 sequences, about a sixth seen once. These data are taken from a study of Graves' ophthalmopathy and Graves' hyperthyroidism.

The chain couples TRBV5-6 to TRBJ1-5; D gene unclear. This sequence originates from a woman between 18 and 29 years old with Graves' ophthalmopathy. The sequencing sample was made of peripheral blood. The CDR3 nucleotides are TGTGCCAGCCAAAGTGGCAATCAGCCCCAGCATTTT. Protein product: CASQSGNQPQHF.